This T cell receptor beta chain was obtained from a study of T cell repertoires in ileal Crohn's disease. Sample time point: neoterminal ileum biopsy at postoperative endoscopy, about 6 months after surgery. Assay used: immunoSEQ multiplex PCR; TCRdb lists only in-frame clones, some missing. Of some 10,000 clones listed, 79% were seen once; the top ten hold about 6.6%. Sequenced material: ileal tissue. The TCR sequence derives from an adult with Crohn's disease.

The CDR3 bases are TGTGCCTGGAGTTTGTGGGGCAGGAACACTGAAGCTTTCTTT. It translates to CAWSLWGRNTEAFF. The chain combines TRBV30 with TRBJ1-1, with D possibly matching TRBD1 (5 bases). The CDR3 consists of 14 residues. Germline V CDR1 and CDR2: GTSNPN, SVGIG (reference sequence). Trimming took off 2 bases at V and 1 base at J, with 11 bases between the two ends.